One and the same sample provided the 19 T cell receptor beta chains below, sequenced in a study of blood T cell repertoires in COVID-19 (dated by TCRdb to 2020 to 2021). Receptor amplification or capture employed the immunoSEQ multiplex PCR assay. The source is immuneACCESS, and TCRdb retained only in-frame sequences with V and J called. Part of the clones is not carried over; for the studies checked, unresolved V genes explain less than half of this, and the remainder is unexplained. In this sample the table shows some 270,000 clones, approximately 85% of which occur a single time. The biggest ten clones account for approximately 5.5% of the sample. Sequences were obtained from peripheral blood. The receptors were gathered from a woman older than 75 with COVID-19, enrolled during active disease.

The CDR3 DNA is TGTGCCAGCAGCCTAACCCTTCCTAGCGGGGGGGGCAATGAGCAGTTCTTC. The encoded protein is CASSLTLPSGGGNEQFF. This chain links TRBV4-2 with TRBJ2-1, with TRBD2 identical over 12 bases. Germline V gene lookup returns CDR1 LGHNA and CDR2 YNFKEQ. The CDR3 has 17 residues. V was clipped by 4 bases and J by 6 bases; unmatched bases: 10.

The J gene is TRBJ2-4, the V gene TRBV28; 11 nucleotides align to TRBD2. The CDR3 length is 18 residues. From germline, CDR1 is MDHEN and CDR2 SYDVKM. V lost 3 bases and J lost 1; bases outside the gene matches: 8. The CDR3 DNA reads TGTGCCAGCAGTTTGCCCTCTCGGACTAGCGGGGCCAAAAACATTCAGTACTTC. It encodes CASSLPSRTSGAKNIQYF.

DNA of the CDR3: TGTGCCAGCAGCCAGCTGGGGGGTCGTGAAGAGACCCAGTACTTC. Translation gives CASSQLGGREETQYF. The chain couples TRBV14 to TRBJ2-5, with a tentative D call TRBD2 (6 bases). The CDR3 length is 15 residues. Germline V lookup: CDR1 SGHDN, CDR2 FVKESK. With 3 bases removed from V and 3 bases from J, the gap between germline ends came to 14 bases.

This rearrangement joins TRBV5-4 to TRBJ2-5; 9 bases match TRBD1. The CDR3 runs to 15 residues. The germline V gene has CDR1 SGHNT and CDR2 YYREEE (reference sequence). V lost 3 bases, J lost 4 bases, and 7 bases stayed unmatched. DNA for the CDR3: TGTGCCAGCAGCTCAGGAGGGACAGGGATAGAGACCCAGTACTTC. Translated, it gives CASSSGGTGIETQYF.

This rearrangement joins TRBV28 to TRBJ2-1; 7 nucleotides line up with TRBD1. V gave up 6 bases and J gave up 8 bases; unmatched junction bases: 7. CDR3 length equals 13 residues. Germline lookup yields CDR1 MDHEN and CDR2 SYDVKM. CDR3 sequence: CASSLDRAHEQFF. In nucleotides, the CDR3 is TGTGCCAGCAGCCTCGACAGGGCCCATGAGCAGTTCTTC.

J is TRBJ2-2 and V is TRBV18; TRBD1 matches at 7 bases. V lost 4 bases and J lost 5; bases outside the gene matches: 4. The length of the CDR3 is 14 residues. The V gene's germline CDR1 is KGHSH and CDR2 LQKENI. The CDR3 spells CASSLQGETGELFF. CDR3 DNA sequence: TGTGCCAGCTCACTTCAGGGGGAGACCGGGGAGCTGTTTTTT. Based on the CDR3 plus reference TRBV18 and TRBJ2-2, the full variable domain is NAGVMQNPRHLVRRRGQEARLRCSPMKGHSHVYWYRQLPEEGLKFMVYLQKENIIDESGMPKERFSAEFPKEGPSILRIQQVVRGDSAAYFCASSLQGETGELFFGEGSRLTVL.

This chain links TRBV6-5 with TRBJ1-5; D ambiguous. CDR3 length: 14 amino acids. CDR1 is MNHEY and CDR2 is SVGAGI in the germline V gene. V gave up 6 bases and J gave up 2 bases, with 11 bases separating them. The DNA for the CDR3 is TGTGCCAGCAGGGGCGGGAGTCGCAATCAGCCCCAGCATTTT. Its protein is CASRGGSRNQPQHF.

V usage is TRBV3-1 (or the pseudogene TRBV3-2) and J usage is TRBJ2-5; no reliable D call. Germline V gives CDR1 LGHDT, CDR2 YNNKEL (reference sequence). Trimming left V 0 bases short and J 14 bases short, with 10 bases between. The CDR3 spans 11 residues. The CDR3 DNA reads TGTGCCAGCAGCCAAGATCAGGTTTTATACTTC. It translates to CASSQDQVLYF.

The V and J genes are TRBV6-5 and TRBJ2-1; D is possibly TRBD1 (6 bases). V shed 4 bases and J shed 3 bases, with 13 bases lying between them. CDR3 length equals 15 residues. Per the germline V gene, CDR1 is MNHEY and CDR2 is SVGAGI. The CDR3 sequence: CASSLQGINYNEQFF. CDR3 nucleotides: TGTGCCAGCAGTTTACAGGGAATAAACTACAATGAGCAGTTCTTC.

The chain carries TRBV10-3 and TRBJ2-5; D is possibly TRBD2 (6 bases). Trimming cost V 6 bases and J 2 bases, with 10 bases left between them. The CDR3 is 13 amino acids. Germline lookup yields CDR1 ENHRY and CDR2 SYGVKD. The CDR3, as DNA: TGTGCCATCAGGGGGGGAGATCAAGAGACCCAGTACTTC. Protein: CAIRGGDQETQYF.

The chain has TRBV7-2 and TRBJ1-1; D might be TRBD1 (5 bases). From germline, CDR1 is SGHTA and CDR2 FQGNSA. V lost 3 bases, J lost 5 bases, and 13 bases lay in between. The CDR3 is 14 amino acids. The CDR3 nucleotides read TGTGCCAGCAGCTTCAGACAGATCGGGACTGAAGCTTTCTTT. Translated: CASSFRQIGTEAFF.

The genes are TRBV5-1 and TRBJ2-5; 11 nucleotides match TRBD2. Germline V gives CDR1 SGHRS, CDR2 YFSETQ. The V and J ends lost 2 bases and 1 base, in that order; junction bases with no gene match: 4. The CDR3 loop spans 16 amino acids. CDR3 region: CASSLGGTSGQETQYF. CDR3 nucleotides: TGCGCCAGCAGCTTAGGGGGGACTAGCGGCCAAGAGACCCAGTACTTC.

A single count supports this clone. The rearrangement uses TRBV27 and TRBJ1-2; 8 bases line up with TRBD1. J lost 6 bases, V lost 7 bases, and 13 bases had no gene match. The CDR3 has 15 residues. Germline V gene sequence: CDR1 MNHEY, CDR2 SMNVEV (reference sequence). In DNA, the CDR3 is TGTGCCAGCAAGGTGGTGAGACAGGGGAGTGATGGCTACACCTTC. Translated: CASKVVRQGSDGYTF.

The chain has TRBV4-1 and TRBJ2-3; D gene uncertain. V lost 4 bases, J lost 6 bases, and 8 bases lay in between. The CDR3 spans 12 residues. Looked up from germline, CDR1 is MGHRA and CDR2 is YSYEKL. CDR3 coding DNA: TGCGCCAGCAGCCGGGTGGGCGATACGCAGTATTTT. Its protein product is CASSRVGDTQYF.

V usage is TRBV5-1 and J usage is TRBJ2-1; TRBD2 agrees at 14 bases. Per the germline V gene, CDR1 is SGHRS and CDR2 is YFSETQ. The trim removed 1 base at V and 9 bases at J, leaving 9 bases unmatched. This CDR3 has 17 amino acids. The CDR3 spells CASSLFLGTSGGGEQFF. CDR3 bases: TGCGCCAGCAGCTTGTTCTTAGGGACTAGCGGGGGCGGTGAGCAGTTCTTC.

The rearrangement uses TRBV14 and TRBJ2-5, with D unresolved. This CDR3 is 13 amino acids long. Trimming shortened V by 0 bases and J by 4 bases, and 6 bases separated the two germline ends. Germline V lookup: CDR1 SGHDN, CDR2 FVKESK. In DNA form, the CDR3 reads TGTGCCAGCAGCCAAGATCTCGGAGAGACCCAGTACTTC. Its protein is CASSQDLGETQYF. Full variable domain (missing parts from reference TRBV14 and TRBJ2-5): EAGVTQFPSHSVIEKGQTVTLRCDPISGHDNLYWYRRVMGKEIKFLLHFVKESKQDESGMPNNRFLAERTGGTYSTLKVQPAELEDSGVYFCASSQDLGETQYFGPGTRLLVL.

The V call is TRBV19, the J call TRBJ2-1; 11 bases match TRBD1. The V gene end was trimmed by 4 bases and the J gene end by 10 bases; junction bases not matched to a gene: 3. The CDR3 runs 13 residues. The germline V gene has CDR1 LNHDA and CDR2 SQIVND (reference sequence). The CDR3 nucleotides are TGTGCCAGTAGTACCGGACAGGGGGCAGAGCAGTTCTTC. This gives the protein CASSTGQGAEQFF.

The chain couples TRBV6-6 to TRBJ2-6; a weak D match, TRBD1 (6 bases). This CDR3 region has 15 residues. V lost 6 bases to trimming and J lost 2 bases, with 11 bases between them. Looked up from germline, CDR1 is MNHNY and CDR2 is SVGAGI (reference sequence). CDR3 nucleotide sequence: TGTGCCAGCAGGATACAGGGCACTGGGGCCAACGTCCTGACTTTC. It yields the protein CASRIQGTGANVLTF.

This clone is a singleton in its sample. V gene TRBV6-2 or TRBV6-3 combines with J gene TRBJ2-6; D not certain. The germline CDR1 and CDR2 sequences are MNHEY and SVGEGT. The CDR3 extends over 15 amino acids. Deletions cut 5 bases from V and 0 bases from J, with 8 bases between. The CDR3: CASSDFFSGANVLTF. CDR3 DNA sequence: TGTGCCAGCAGTGACTTCTTCTCTGGGGCCAACGTCCTGACTTTC.